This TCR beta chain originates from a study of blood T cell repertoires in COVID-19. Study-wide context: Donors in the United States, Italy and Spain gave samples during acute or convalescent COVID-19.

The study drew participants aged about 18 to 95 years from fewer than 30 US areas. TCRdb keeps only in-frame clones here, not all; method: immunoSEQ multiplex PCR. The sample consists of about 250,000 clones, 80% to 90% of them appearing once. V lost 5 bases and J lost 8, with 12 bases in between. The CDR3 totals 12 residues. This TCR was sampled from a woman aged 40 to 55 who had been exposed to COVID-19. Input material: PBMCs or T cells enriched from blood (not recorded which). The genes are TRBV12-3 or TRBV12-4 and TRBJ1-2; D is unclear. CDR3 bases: TGTGCCAGCAGTCCCTACCGTTACGGCTACACCTTC. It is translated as CASSPYRYGYTF.